Below, 20 T cell receptor beta chains from the same sample are listed, as sequenced in a study of T cells in Graves' hyperthyroidism and ophthalmopathy. RNA transcripts served as the template for amplifying TCR beta CDR3 regions. TCR CDR3 regions were first amplified by RT-PCR with HTBI primers. TCRdb redid the calling of the multiplex PCR reads with MiXCR, one entry per CDR3 protein. The sample has about 700,000 distinct CDR3 sequences, 12% to 15% seen once. Sequences were obtained from blood. The receptors were gathered from a woman between 18 and 29 years old with Graves' hyperthyroidism.

This clonotype has ten or more counts. V usage is TRBV3-1 and J usage is TRBJ1-4; D call uncertain. V lost 3 bases, J lost 9 bases, and 11 bases lay in between. This CDR3 has 13 amino acids. Germline V gene sequence: CDR1 LGHDT, CDR2 YNNKEL (reference sequence). The CDR3 sequence is CASSHLNKQKLFF. The CDR3 region has the DNA TGTGCCAGCAGCCATCTCAATAAGCAAAAACTGTTTTTT.

Comment on this clonotype: This clone may be a read error of a much larger clone one base away. V is TRBV29-1 and J is TRBJ2-7; 11 bases line up with TRBD2. J was trimmed by 7 bases and V by 5 bases; bases with no gene match: 7. Germline V lookup: CDR1 SQVTM, CDR2 ANQGSEA. This CDR3 is built from 13 residues. The chain's CDR3 is CSVRLAGFYEQYF. Here the CDR3 DNA reads TGCAGCGTTAGACTAGCGGGATTCTATGAGCAGTACTTC.

This clonotype was seen more than once but under ten times. CDR3 DNA: TGTGCCAGCAGCGCGAACCCGGGACTAGCGGTTAACACCGGGGAGCTGTTTTTT. It yields the protein CASSANPGLAVNTGELFF. The chain links TRBV7-2 to TRBJ2-2; 11 nucleotides align to TRBD2. V lost 5 bases, J lost 2 bases, and 10 bases stayed unmatched. The CDR3 has 18 amino acids. In germline, CDR1 is SGHTA, CDR2 FQGNSA.

In this sample, this clonotype turned up many times. The rearrangement joins TRBV10-3 to TRBJ1-1, with D possibly matching TRBD1 (5 bases). The CDR3 is 15 residues long. The V end was cut by 2 bases, the J end by 2 bases, with 12 bases between. From germline, CDR1 is ENHRY and CDR2 SYGVKD. CDR3 in DNA: TGTGCCATCAGTGAGATAGGGGTGGGAAACACTGAAGCTTTCTTT. It is translated as CAISEIGVGNTEAFF.

This clonotype was counted between two and nine times. The CDR3 is CASSSSTGVNEKLFF. CDR3 bases: TGTGCCAGCAGCTCCTCGACAGGGGTTAATGAAAAACTGTTTTTT. The rearrangement uses TRBV7-9 and TRBJ1-4, with 8 bases that match TRBD1. V trimming: 4 bases; J trimming: 4 bases; junction bases outside the gene matches: 5. CDR3 length equals 15 residues. Per germline, CDR1 SEHNR and CDR2 FQNEAQ (reference sequence).

The V gene is TRBV7-2, the J gene TRBJ2-5; D is possibly TRBD1 (6 bases). The CDR3 has 12 residues. Germline V gives CDR1 SGHTA, CDR2 FQGNSA. Trimming removed 5 bases at V and 12 bases at J, with 16 bases between. The CDR3 spells CASSIPDRSKYF. Here the CDR3 DNA reads TGTGCCAGCAGCATACCGGACAGATCGAAGTACTTC.

A remark on this clonotype: This clone may be a read error of a much larger clone one base away. No conserved phenylalanine or tryptophan ends this CDR3, so it is likely a read error. The chain is built from TRBV4-1 and TRBJ1-1, with D possibly matching TRBD1 (6 bases). Germline V lookup: CDR1 MGHRA, CDR2 YSYEKL. The CDR3 has 16 amino acids. V was shortened by 4 bases and J by 2 bases, with 17 bases between the two germline ends. Here the CDR3 reads CASSPDWGAGNTEAFL. Here the CDR3 DNA reads TGCGCCAGCAGCCCGGATTGGGGGGCAGGAAACACTGAAGCTTTCTTA.

This clonotype was detected ten times or more. The rearrangement joins TRBV6-5 to TRBJ2-7; D may correspond to TRBD1 or TRBD2 (6 bases each). The CDR3 extends over 15 amino acids. Trimming shortened V by 2 bases and J by 7 bases, and 18 bases separated the two germline ends. The germline CDR1 and CDR2 sequences are MNHEY and SVGAGI. The CDR3 DNA is TGTGCCAGCAGTTACGGTGGGACAACCCGGGGGGAGCAGTACTTC. Translation gives CASSYGGTTRGEQYF.

The rearrangement links TRBV2 to TRBJ2-6, with a weak D call TRBD2 (7 bases). V gave up 6 bases and J gave up 2 bases, with 11 bases separating them. This CDR3 is 15 amino acids long. CDR1 and CDR2 from the germline V gene are SNHLY and FYNNEI. The CDR3 region has the DNA TGTGCCAGCAGAGGGGGGAGGGCTGGGGCCAACGTCCTGACTTTC. It is translated as CASRGGRAGANVLTF.

This clonotype was recorded many times. V and J are TRBV2 and TRBJ1-2; 9 nucleotides agree with TRBD1. Germline V gene data show CDR1 as SNHLY and CDR2 as FYNNEI. The V gene end was trimmed by 6 bases and the J gene end by 7 bases; junction bases not matched to a gene: 9. CDR3 length: 14 amino acids. This chain's CDR3 is CASSSQGAPFGYTF. The CDR3 DNA reads TGTGCCAGCAGCTCACAGGGGGCGCCTTTTGGCTACACCTTC.

A remark on this clonotype: Germline and junction disagree at one end, which may indicate a read error. This rearrangement joins TRBV29-1 to TRBJ2-3; D not resolved. The CDR3 extends over 13 amino acids. Germline V gives CDR1 SQVTM, CDR2 ANQGSEA. The CDR3 nucleotides are TGCAGCGAGTCGAGTGGGTACTCAGATATGCAGTATTTT. It yields the protein CSESSGYSDMQYF.

This chain connects TRBV15 to TRBJ1-2; D not certain. Germline-derived CDR1 and CDR2 are LNHNV and YYDKDF (reference sequence). V dropped 0 bases and J dropped 12 bases, with 8 bases sitting between them. The CDR3 runs 11 residues. DNA of the CDR3: TGTGCCACCAGCAGAGACAGGCGCCACACCTTC. Translated: CATSRDRRHTF.

This clonotype was detected ten times or more. The V gene is TRBV29-1, the J gene TRBJ1-1, with no clear D. The CDR3 loop spans 14 amino acids. Between the trimmed V and J ends, which lost 4 bases and 3 bases, there was a span of 15 bases. Germline V lookup: CDR1 SQVTM, CDR2 ANQGSEA. CDR3 DNA: TGCAGCGTTGCACGGGCCTCAGAGTACACTGAAGCTTTCTTT. This gives the protein CSVARASEYTEAFF.

At least ten counts were recorded for this clonotype. This sequence joins TRBV6-1 and TRBJ2-7; TRBD1 aligns across 8 bases. V was pared by 5 bases and J by 5 bases, with 11 bases of the junction left unmatched. The CDR3 runs to 15 residues. Germline V gives CDR1 MNHNS, CDR2 SASEGT. CDR3 sequence (DNA): TGTGCCAGCAGTCCTGACAGGGGTCCTCCTCACGAGCAGTACTTC. It specifies CASSPDRGPPHEQYF.

This clonotype was observed at least ten times. This sequence joins TRBV3-1 and TRBJ1-1, with D perhaps TRBD1 (5 bases). The germline V gene has CDR1 LGHDT and CDR2 YNNKEL (reference sequence). Deletions cut 5 bases from V and 0 bases from J, with 10 bases between. The CDR3 totals 14 residues. CDR3 amino acids: CASSDWGVNTEAFF. Here the CDR3 DNA reads TGTGCCAGCAGCGACTGGGGGGTGAACACTGAAGCTTTCTTT.

About this clonotype itself: At one end the junction does not follow the germline gene, possibly because of a read error. This chain links TRBV18 with TRBJ2-7; TRBD2 is a possible D gene (5 bases). This CDR3 has 13 amino acids. Germline V gene data show CDR1 as KGHSH and CDR2 as LQKENI. As DNA, the CDR3 is TGTACCAGCTCACCGGGGTCCGGCTACGAGCAGTACTTC. Translation: CTSSPGSGYEQYF.

This clonotype was counted a few times. The rearrangement joins TRBV7-9 to TRBJ1-2, with unresolved D. Per the germline V gene, CDR1 is SEHNR and CDR2 is FQNEAQ (reference sequence). Trimming shortened V by 1 base and J by 2 bases, and 29 bases separated the two germline ends. The CDR3 sequence is 21 residues long. CDR3 sequence (DNA): TGTGCCAGCAGCTTAGGCCCAACTCAGTCATTATTAGCGGGTCAGAACTATGGCTACACCTTC. Translated: CASSLGPTQSLLAGQNYGYTF.

This chain connects TRBV2 to TRBJ2-6; D assignment may be TRBD1 or TRBD2 (5 bases each). CDR1 SNHLY and CDR2 FYNNEI come from the germline V gene. The CDR3 is made up of 16 amino acids. Deletions cut 5 bases from V and 2 bases from J, with 13 bases between. The CDR3 reads CASSRDGSAGANVLTF. CDR3 nucleotides: TGTGCCAGCAGTAGGGACGGCAGCGCTGGGGCCAACGTCCTGACTTTC.

A few counts support this clonotype. V gene TRBV15 combines with J gene TRBJ2-1; no clear D gene. This CDR3 comprises 18 residues. Looked up from germline, CDR1 is LNHNV and CDR2 is YYDKDF (reference sequence). V lost 1 base and J 6 bases, leaving 22 bases between the germline ends. As DNA, the CDR3 is TGTGCCACCAGCAGAGCGTTGGTCCCTGGGATTCGCTTCAATGAGCAGTTCTTC. This sequence encodes CATSRALVPGIRFNEQFF.

Comments on this clonotype: A much larger clone sits a single nucleotide away, making a read error possible. This sequence joins TRBV12-3 or TRBV12-4 and TRBJ2-1; TRBD1 is a possible D gene (5 bases). The better agreement between TRBJ2-7 and the DNA end casts doubt on the J call. The CDR3 contains 12 residues. The CDR3 DNA follows: TGTGCCAGCAACGCCAGGGCCAATGAGCAGTACTTC. Its protein product is CASNARANEQYF.